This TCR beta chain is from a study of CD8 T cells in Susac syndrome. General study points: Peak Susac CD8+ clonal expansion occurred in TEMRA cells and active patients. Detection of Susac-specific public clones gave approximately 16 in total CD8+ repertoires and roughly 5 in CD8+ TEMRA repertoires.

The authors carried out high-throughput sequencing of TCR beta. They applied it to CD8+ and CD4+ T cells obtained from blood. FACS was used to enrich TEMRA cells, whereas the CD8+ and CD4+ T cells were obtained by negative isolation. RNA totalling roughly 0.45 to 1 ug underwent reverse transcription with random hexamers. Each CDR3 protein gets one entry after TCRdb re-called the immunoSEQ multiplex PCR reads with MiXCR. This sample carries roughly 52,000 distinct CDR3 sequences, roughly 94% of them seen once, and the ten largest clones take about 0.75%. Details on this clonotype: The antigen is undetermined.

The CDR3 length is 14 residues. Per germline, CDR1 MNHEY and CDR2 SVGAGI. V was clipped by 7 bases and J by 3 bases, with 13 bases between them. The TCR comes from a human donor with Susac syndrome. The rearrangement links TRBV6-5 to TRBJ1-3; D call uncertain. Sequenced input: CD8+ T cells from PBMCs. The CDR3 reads CASTPGNFGNTIYF. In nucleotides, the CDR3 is TGTGCCAGCACCCCTGGCAACTTTGGAAACACCATATATTTT.